This T cell receptor beta chain appears in the sequencing data of a study of shared clonotypes between healthy human individuals. Per sorted-subset replicate PCR, input was approximately 180 ng DNA, representing tens of thousands of T cell genomes. The table came from immunoSEQ multiplex PCR; TCRdb's copy has only in-frame clones and leaves some out. This table has around 1.5 million clones, 95% to 99% appearing once. Study outcomes and limitations: Shared clonotypes: about 4.6% naive CD4, around 3.4% naive CD8, 2.3% memory CD4, 0.4% to 0.45% memory CD8. The generation probabilities recorded for non-shared clonotypes fell below those of clonotypes shared by all four donors. As a rule, naive subsets had a larger estimated richness than memory subsets.

The V end lost 4 bases, the J end lost 9 bases, and 13 bases lay between the germline ends. Germline CDR1 reads SGHAT; CDR2 reads FQNNGV. This CDR3 region has 13 residues. A note on this clone: Its antigen is still unknown.

The sample comprised naive CD4+ T cells sorted from blood. Stated subset: CD45RA+ positively selected. The sequence was obtained from a man in his thirties or forties in good health. The gene calls are TRBV11-2 and TRBJ2-1; maybe TRBD2 (6 bases). The CDR3 coding sequence is TGTGCCAGCAGCTCTCGACTAGACGGTGAGCAGTTCTTC. It codes for CASSSRLDGEQFF.